This T cell receptor (beta chain) came from a study of blood T cells in healthy people across ages. Whole-study findings and limits: Diversity figures based on one million T cells were deemed too low. Since the PBMCs were unsorted, naive and antigen-experienced cells could not be conclusively compared.

Germline-derived CDR1 and CDR2 are MNHNS and SASEGT. V lost 6 bases to trimming and J lost 3 bases; unmatched junction nucleotides: 16. This CDR3 region has 18 residues. The donors, all healthy, were Caucasians living in Russia, aged about 6 to 90. Roughly 10 milliliters of peripheral blood were drawn from each donor. Primed by a sample-barcoded 5' primer and a J-beta primer mix, a second PCR proceeded for 7 to 11 cycles. Each CDR3 protein gets one entry after TCRdb re-called the 5' RACE reads with MiXCR. The data contain about 1.1 million distinct CDR3 sequences, 35% to 45% of them seen just once; the ten biggest clones take up under 15%. About this clonotype: Its antigen is not known.

This clonotype was obtained from a man between 18 and 29 years old in good health. The chain uses TRBV6-1 and TRBJ1-5; 8 bases are a match to TRBD1. Sequencing was carried out using blood. The CDR3 protein is CASSPPRTGRRNNQPQHF. The CDR3 DNA reads TGTGCCAGCAGCCCTCCCCGGACAGGGAGGAGGAACAATCAGCCCCAGCATTTT.